The 14 T cell receptor beta chains below all came from one sample that was sequenced in a study of CD8 T cells in ankylosing spondylitis. Findings and limits, study-wide: Ankylosing spondylitis blood seemed to carry a telltale TCR beta motif made of under 10 highly homologous variants.

Via MiXCR, TCRdb re-called the 5' RACE reads, giving one row per CDR3 protein. The table lists around 890,000 distinct CDR3 sequences, roughly 12% of them singletons. These receptors have no identified antigens. Sequencing was done on a sample of blood, either unsorted or a sorted T cell fraction (not recorded which). These receptors were taken from a male donor with ankylosing spondylitis.

This chain uses TRBV7-9 with TRBJ2-7, with D possibly matching TRBD1 (5 bases). V gave up 7 bases and J gave up 2 bases, with 12 bases separating them. The CDR3 length is 13 residues. CDR1 SEHNR and CDR2 FQNEAQ come from the germline V gene (reference sequence). In DNA, the CDR3 is TGTGCCAGCATAAGGCAGGGAACCTACGAGCAGTACTTC. This gives the protein CASIRQGTYEQYF.

This clonotype was picked up many times. The chain carries TRBV20-1 and TRBJ1-1; no firm D call. From germline, CDR1 is DFQATT and CDR2 SNEGSKA (reference sequence). With 0 bases removed from V and 1 base from J, the gap between germline ends came to 6 bases. The CDR3 contains 13 residues. The CDR3 protein is CSARDHRNTEAFF. The DNA of the CDR3 is TGCAGTGCTAGAGATCATCGGAACACTGAAGCTTTCTTT.

This clonotype has more than one count but fewer than ten. This chain joins TRBV7-2 and TRBJ1-3; no definite D call. V was pared by 4 bases and J by 4 bases, with 8 bases between. CDR3 length: 13 amino acids. CDR1 SGHTA and CDR2 FQGNSA come from the germline V gene. CDR3 in amino acids: CASSSQNGNTIYF. The DNA for the CDR3 is TGTGCCAGCAGCTCACAAAACGGAAACACCATATATTTT.

Many counts were recorded for this clonotype. This chain connects TRBV12-3 or TRBV12-4 to TRBJ1-3; D perhaps matches TRBD1 (5 bases). CDR3 length: 14 amino acids. V lost 3 bases and J 9 bases, leaving 15 bases between the germline ends. CDR3 DNA: TGTGCCAGCAGTTTCGCAGGGCGAATTGGCACCATATATTTT. It encodes CASSFAGRIGTIYF.

This clonotype was detected many times. V and J are TRBV29-1 and TRBJ2-4, with D tentatively TRBD1 or TRBD2 (5 bases each). CDR1 SQVTM and CDR2 ANQGSEA come from the germline V gene. V lost 4 bases and J lost 8, with 15 bases in between. The CDR3 is 13 residues long. CDR3 protein: CSVGLRLGDIQYF. In DNA form, the CDR3 reads TGCAGCGTTGGTTTGAGGTTGGGGGACATTCAGTACTTC.

This chain connects TRBV9 to TRBJ1-1, with D unclear. The V end lost 0 bases, the J end lost 4 bases, and 10 bases lay between the germline ends. Germline V CDR1 and CDR2: SGDLS, YYNGEE. This CDR3 contains 14 residues. Written as DNA, the CDR3 is TGTGCCAGCAGCGTAGATGGACCCAGCACTGAAGCTTTCTTT. This gives the protein CASSVDGPSTEAFF.

The table lists this clonotype with a few counts. The chain is built from TRBV6-2 or TRBV6-3 and TRBJ2-3; possible D gene TRBD2, 5 bases. The CDR3 runs to 13 residues. In germline, CDR1 is MNHEY, CDR2 SVGEGT. V gave up 4 bases and J gave up 5 bases, with 10 bases separating them. The CDR3 nucleotides are TGTGCCAGCAGTTCGGGGTTAAGAGATACGCAGTATTTT. Translated, it gives CASSSGLRDTQYF.

This clonotype has at least ten counts. The chain uses TRBV7-9 and TRBJ2-3; D is perhaps TRBD2 (5 bases). The CDR3 spans 12 residues. Trimming cost V 2 bases and J 8 bases, with 8 bases left between them. Germline values: CDR1 SEHNR, CDR2 FQNEAQ (reference sequence). As DNA, the CDR3 is TGTGCCAGCAGCTTACTCGCGGGTACGCAGTATTTT. Translation gives CASSLLAGTQYF.

This clonotype was observed a few times. The V call is TRBV18, the J call TRBJ2-5; no definite D call. V was shortened by 4 bases and J by 1 base, with 7 bases between the two germline ends. Looked up from germline, CDR1 is KGHSH and CDR2 is LQKENI. CDR3 size: 13 residues. For the CDR3, the DNA is TGTGCCAGCTCACGTAATTCCCAAGAGACCCAGTACTTC. Its protein product is CASSRNSQETQYF.

The chain couples TRBV5-6 to TRBJ1-6; 8 nucleotides line up with TRBD1. Germline V CDR1 and CDR2: SGHDT, YYEEEE. The CDR3 consists of 13 residues. V lost 5 bases, J lost 9 bases, and 4 bases stayed unmatched. The CDR3 spells CASRGQGSSPLHF. CDR3 coding DNA: TGTGCCAGCAGAGGACAGGGAAGTTCACCCCTCCACTTT.

This clonotype turned up a few times. The CDR3 sequence is CASSTSAGGSPGELFF. In DNA, the CDR3 is TGTGCCAGCAGCACTTCAGCGGGGGGGTCCCCCGGGGAGCTGTTTTTT. The rearrangement links TRBV7-2 to TRBJ2-2, with TRBD2 matching 10 bases. CDR1 SGHTA and CDR2 FQGNSA come from the germline V gene. Germline trimming cut 5 bases from V and 6 bases from J; bases unmatched to any gene: 9. The CDR3 totals 16 residues.

This rearrangement joins TRBV6-1 to TRBJ1-1; D is uncertain. Trimming stripped 3 bases from V and 1 base from J, with 9 bases between. This CDR3 is 14 amino acids long. The germline V gene has CDR1 MNHNS and CDR2 SASEGT. The CDR3 here is CASSENYGNTEAFF. DNA of the CDR3: TGTGCCAGCAGTGAGAATTACGGGAACACTGAAGCTTTCTTT.

This clonotype was observed many times. The chain combines TRBV20-1 with TRBJ2-7; D remains unclear. The CDR3 runs 13 residues. The V end lost 2 bases, the J end lost 2 bases, and 10 bases lay between the germline ends. Germline V CDR1 and CDR2: DFQATT, SNEGSKA (reference sequence). CDR3 amino acids: CSARNGQTYEQYF. The DNA of the CDR3 is TGCAGTGCTAGAAATGGGCAGACCTACGAGCAGTACTTC.

The chain employs TRBV19 and TRBJ2-1; D might be TRBD1 (5 bases). CDR3 size: 14 residues. V gave up 2 bases and J gave up 7 bases, with 12 bases separating them. Germline V gives CDR1 LNHDA, CDR2 SQIVND (reference sequence). The CDR3 region is CASSIPQGRNEQFF. The CDR3 nucleotides are TGTGCCAGTAGTATACCCCAGGGAAGGAATGAGCAGTTCTTC.